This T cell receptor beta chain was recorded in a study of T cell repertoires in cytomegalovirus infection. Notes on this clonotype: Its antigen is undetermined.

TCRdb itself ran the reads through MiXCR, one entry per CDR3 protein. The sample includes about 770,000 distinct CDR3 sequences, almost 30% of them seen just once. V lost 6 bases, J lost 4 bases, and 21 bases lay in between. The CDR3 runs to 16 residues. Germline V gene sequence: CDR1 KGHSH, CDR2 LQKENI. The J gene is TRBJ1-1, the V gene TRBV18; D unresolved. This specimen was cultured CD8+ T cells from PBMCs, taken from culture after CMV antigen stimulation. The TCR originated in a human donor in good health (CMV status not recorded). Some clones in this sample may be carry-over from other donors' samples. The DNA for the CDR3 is TGTGCCAGCTCCCCCCGGGGAGGATGGCCGGCCACTGAAGCTTTCTTT. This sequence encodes CASSPRGGWPATEAFF. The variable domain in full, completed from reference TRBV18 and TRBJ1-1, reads NAGVMQNPRHLVRRRGQEARLRCSPMKGHSHVYWYRQLPEEGLKFMVYLQKENIIDESGMPKERFSAEFPKEGPSILRIQQVVRGDSAAYFCASSPRGGWPATEAFFGQGTRLTVV.